Included here is one T cell receptor (beta chain) sequence, with context. The CDR3 length is 16 residues. Germline loops: CDR1 SGHAT, CDR2 FQNNGV. Between the trimmed V and J ends, which lost 6 bases and 1 base, there was a span of 16 bases. The data belong to a study of blood T cell repertoires in COVID-19. Data came from immunoSEQ multiplex PCR; TCRdb stores just in-frame clones and leaves some out. Among about 190,000 clones listed, over 80% were seen once. The rearrangement links TRBV11-2 to TRBJ1-3, with D unclear. The TCR originated in a woman aged 40 to 50 with acute or convalescent COVID-19. The specimen sequenced was peripheral blood. The CDR3 bases are TGTGCCAGCAGGAAGTCCAGAGGCACTTCTGGAAACACCATATATTTT. It encodes CASRKSRGTSGNTIYF.